The entry that follows covers one T cell receptor (beta chain) sequence. This clonotype occurred many times. Its antigen specificity is not known. No much larger clonotype is one base removed from it; base qualities were not supplied. TCR beta CDR3 regions were amplified from RNA transcripts. The first round of RT-PCR for the TCR CDR3 was performed with the HTBI primer set and the Qiagen OneStep RT-PCR kit. Libraries were constructed in a second round of multiplex PCR, after which size selection and purification were performed. Paired-end sequencing of the libraries was performed with 100 bp reads on an Illumina HiSeq2000. On the authors' methods: SOAPnuke was used to process the raw data, removing reads that contained adapters or uncalled bases, had a mean Phred below 15, or lacked an exact match to the constant primer or identifier. COPE v1.2.5 was used to merge the high-quality paired reads, and each unique nucleotide sequence was defined as a clonotype. MiTCR v1.1 was used to align the clonotypes against IMGT TRBV, TRBD and TRBJ reference segments. Only V-J combinations with frequency above 0.0001, covering about 99% of repertoires, were analysed. The TCS score was defined as the ratio of F50 (clonal expansion) to E x V (chaos), calculated using BLOSUM62-based TCRdist between CDR3 peptides within each V-J. Welch's t-statistics and random forest reduced 500 to 650 V-J features to 10 to 15, which were used in a naive Bayes classifier (R e1071). TCRdb cleaned the public reads at Q25 with fastp, built clones with MiXCR and kept in-frame beta chains. Every entry covers one CDR3 protein and lists the most common genes and DNA from its rows. The V and J calls were determined by TCRdb, not by the authors. A total of some 350,000 distinct CDR3 sequences appear in this sample, about 18% of them only once. The ten largest clones add up to around 3.6% of the sample.

This sample stems from a study of T cells in Graves' hyperthyroidism and ophthalmopathy (dated 2019 in TCRdb). Describing the broader study: Peripheral blood samples were taken at the time of initial diagnosis, prior to any treatment. The approximately 97 discovery patients were randomly divided into training and test sets at a 7:3 ratio. To identify TCR V-J signatures that set the groups apart, the researchers used a discovery cohort of about a hundred patients, made up of under 50 with Graves' ophthalmopathy and 55 to 65 with stable Graves' hyperthyroidism. In about six Graves' hyperthyroidism patients, the study also compared T-cell repertoires from thyroid tissue with T-cell repertoires from blood. After blood sampling, hyperthyroidism patients were treated with methimazole at a starting dose of 30 mg daily, and ophthalmopathy patients were treated with high-dose intravenous methylprednisolone. The paper describes TCR Vbeta CDR3 sequencing of 120 to 150 peripheral blood samples, made up of 43 ophthalmopathy patients, some 76 hyperthyroidism patients and roughly 17 progressor patients. Prospective prediction of ophthalmopathy was tested in an independent validation cohort consisting of roughly 19 hyperthyroidism patients and approximately 16 patients who later progressed to ophthalmopathy. The investigation overall reported the following: In cross-validation, a model built on a 13 V-J signature told ophthalmopathy apart from stable hyperthyroidism with over 85% sensitivity and around 81% specificity, and in testing the same model reached 80%/75%. In validation, the model predicted progression to ophthalmopathy with roughly 70% sensitivity and about 73% specificity, a median of 6.5 months before onset. No statistical method was used to fix the sample size in advance, and group allocation was not hidden from the investigators. Blood samples also contained most of the expanded thyroid clonotypes (frequency above 0.001), which suggests that blood repertoires may reflect thyroid immune responses.

The CDR3 runs 14 amino acids, cysteine and phenylalanine included. The retained sequence is limited to the CDR3, 42 bases, with the frame set at the first base. V is cut by 6 bases and J by 5 bases, and the space between the germline ends is 16 bases. Based on the germline V gene, the CDR1 and CDR2 sequences are MNHNS and SASEGT. A patient counted as having stable Graves' hyperthyroidism if no progression to ophthalmopathy occurred over 18 months of follow-up. Hyperthyroidism patients were newly diagnosed, had a disease duration of under 2 months, and were aged 18 to 65 years. Exclusion was applied to patients with uncontrolled infections, other autoimmune diseases, pregnancy or lactation. Diagnoses were established on the basis of clinical symptoms, serum thyroxine and TRAb, thyroid ultrasound, and orbital computed tomography. Ficoll-Paque density gradient centrifugation was used to isolate PBMCs from around 10 ml of fresh peripheral blood. Total RNA was extracted using Trizol reagent, and RNA quality was assessed on an Agilent 2100 Bioanalyzer.

The sample was blood. Recombination connected TRBV6-1 to TRBJ1-2, with the D gene call left open. This TCR was recovered from a woman younger than 35 with Graves' hyperthyroidism. The sequence in DNA is TGTGCCAGCAGCGCCGATATCTTCTCATATGGCTACACCTTC. It translates to CASSADIFSYGYTF.